A selection of T cell receptor beta chains follows, all from one sample in a study of vaccination effects on CD4 cells after COVID-19. This table comes from immunoSEQ multiplex PCR, and its TCRdb copy is limited to in-frame clones, with some not included. The sample carries some 77,000 clones, around 76% recorded once. Antigen specificity for these receptors is unknown. The sample was CD4+ T cells from PBMCs cultured with HCoV-OC43 spike peptides, taken before COVID-19 vaccination. The receptor source for this set is a human donor who received a COVID-19 vaccine. The CDR3 runs from the conserved cysteine through the conserved F or W. A D gene is named only where the DNA matches it firmly. The size field is filled for only some rows; it gives once, few, many or a size class.

j_gene: TRBJ1-6; v_gene: TRBV6-1; abundance: NA; d_gene: NA; CDR3nt: TGTGCCAGCAGTGAACCGGGGGGAGAACCCCTCCACTTT; CDR3aa: CASSEPGGEPLHF
j_gene: TRBJ1-1; v_gene: TRBV9; abundance: NA; d_gene: NA; CDR3nt: TGTGCCAGCAGCCCCCGGGGGGGGGAAAACACTGAAGCTTTCTTT; CDR3aa: CASSPRGGENTEAFF
j_gene: TRBJ2-1; v_gene: TRBV12-3/TRBV12-4; abundance: NA; d_gene: NA; CDR3nt: TGTGCCAGCAGTTTAGACAGAAACAATGAGCAGTTCTTC; CDR3aa: CASSLDRNNEQFF
j_gene: TRBJ2-1; v_gene: TRBV5-1; abundance: NA; d_gene: TRBD2; CDR3nt: TGCGCCAGCAGCTTGATAGCGGGGCCGGGGAATGAGCAGTTCTTC; CDR3aa: CASSLIAGPGNEQFF
j_gene: TRBJ1-1; v_gene: TRBV7-2; abundance: NA; d_gene: NA; CDR3nt: TGTGCCAGCAGCTTAGCTACCGCTGAAGCTTTCTTT; CDR3aa: CASSLATAEAFF
j_gene: TRBJ1-4; v_gene: TRBV25-1; abundance: NA; d_gene: NA; CDR3nt: TGTGCCAGCAGTGAATTGAGGGACGGAACTAATGAAAAACTGTTTTTT; CDR3aa: CASSELRDGTNEKLFF
j_gene: TRBJ2-3; v_gene: TRBV5-1; abundance: NA; d_gene: NA; CDR3nt: TGCGCCAGCAGCTTCCCGGACAAAACAGATACGCAGTATTTT; CDR3aa: CASSFPDKTDTQYF
j_gene: TRBJ2-3; v_gene: TRBV5-1; abundance: NA; d_gene: NA; CDR3nt: TGCGCCAGCAGCTTGCGGCTTAGCACAGATACGCAGTATTTT; CDR3aa: CASSLRLSTDTQYF
j_gene: TRBJ1-2; v_gene: TRBV10-3; abundance: NA; d_gene: NA; CDR3nt: TGTGCCACCTGGGCCGGGGGTGGGAATGGCTACACCTTC; CDR3aa: CATWAGGGNGYTF
j_gene: TRBJ2-5; v_gene: TRBV7-3; abundance: NA; d_gene: NA; CDR3nt: TGTGCCAGCAGCTTAGCAGGGTTCGGGGAGACCCAGTACTTC; CDR3aa: CASSLAGFGETQYF
j_gene: TRBJ2-1; v_gene: TRBV9; abundance: NA; d_gene: NA; CDR3nt: TGTGCCAGCAGCGTAGATCTACCGACTCACAATGAGCAGTTCTTC; CDR3aa: CASSVDLPTHNEQFF
j_gene: TRBJ2-1; v_gene: TRBV6-6; abundance: NA; d_gene: TRBD2; CDR3nt: TGTGCCAGCAGTCCCCTGCGGGGGGTCTACAATGAGCAGTTCTTC; CDR3aa: CASSPLRGVYNEQFF
j_gene: TRBJ1-2; v_gene: TRBV10-3; abundance: NA; d_gene: TRBD1; CDR3nt: TGTGCCATCAGTTCCCTTGGACAGGACTATGGCTACACCTTC; CDR3aa: CAISSLGQDYGYTF
j_gene: TRBJ1-2; v_gene: TRBV12-3/TRBV12-4; abundance: few; d_gene: TRBD1; CDR3nt: TGTGCCAGCGCCGACAGGGGGTATGGCTACACCTTC; CDR3aa: CASADRGYGYTF
j_gene: TRBJ2-5; v_gene: TRBV11-2; abundance: NA; d_gene: NA; CDR3nt: TGTGCCAGCAGCTTAGCCCGGGAGACCCAGTACTTC; CDR3aa: CASSLARETQYF
j_gene: TRBJ2-2; v_gene: TRBV7-2; abundance: NA; d_gene: NA; CDR3nt: TGTGCCAGCACCCTTCGGGGGACCGGGGAGCTGTTTTTT; CDR3aa: CASTLRGTGELFF
j_gene: TRBJ1-2; v_gene: TRBV19; abundance: NA; d_gene: NA; CDR3nt: TGTGCCACCACTCCGGGACTTAACTATGGCTACACCTTC; CDR3aa: CATTPGLNYGYTF
j_gene: TRBJ1-4; v_gene: TRBV29-1; abundance: NA; d_gene: NA; CDR3nt: TGCAGTGCGGGAAGAGCTAATGAAAAACTGTTTTTT; CDR3aa: CSAGRANEKLFF
j_gene: TRBJ1-1; v_gene: TRBV18; abundance: NA; d_gene: TRBD1; CDR3nt: TGTGCCAGCTCACCCTCGATTGACAGGGGATTGAACACTGAAGCTTTCTTT; CDR3aa: CASSPSIDRGLNTEAFF
j_gene: TRBJ2-3; v_gene: TRBV5-4; abundance: once; d_gene: NA; CDR3nt: TGTGCCAGCACCCCGACTAGCACAGATACGCAGTATTTT; CDR3aa: CASTPTSTDTQYF
j_gene: TRBJ1-4; v_gene: TRBV7-9; abundance: few; d_gene: NA; CDR3nt: TGTGCCAGCAGCCACGGTCGGGCCTCCAATGAAAAACTGTTTTTT; CDR3aa: CASSHGRASNEKLFF
j_gene: TRBJ2-3; v_gene: TRBV7-2; abundance: NA; d_gene: NA; CDR3nt: TGTGCCAGCAGCTTAGGCGGGGAGGGCACAGATACGCAGTATTTT; CDR3aa: CASSLGGEGTDTQYF